This is a list of T cell receptor beta chains from one sample in a study of persistence of HIV-infected CD4 T cells. Libraries were prepared by immunoSEQ multiplex PCR; TCRdb keeps only in-frame clonotypes and omits some of them. The sample contains 25,000 to 30,000 clones, 82% of which appear only once. The antigens these receptors bind are not known. This specimen was CD4+ T cells sorted from PBMCs after roughly 18-hour stimulation, taken from a patient who received antiretroviral therapy. These receptors all stem from an adult man with HIV who was CMV-seropositive. CDR3s include the opening cysteine and the closing phenylalanine or tryptophan. The D gene is left open where the match is weak. Clone size is shown for a subset of rows, as once, few, many or a class of expanded clone.

j_call | clone_size | d_call | v_call | cdr3_length | cdr3_aa | cdr3_nt
TRBJ2-7 | - | TRBD2 | TRBV5-4 | 14 | CASSSSGDTYEQYF | TGTGCCAGCAGCTCTAGCGGGGACACCTACGAGCAGTACTTC
TRBJ2-3 | - | TRBD1 | TRBV6-5 | 14 | CASRGQLSTDTQYF | TGTGCCAGCAGGGGACAGCTCAGCACAGATACGCAGTATTTT
TRBJ2-3 | few | TRBD2 | TRBV7-3 | 14 | CASSRSGSTDTQYF | TGTGCCAGCAGCCGTAGCGGGTCCACAGATACGCAGTATTTT
TRBJ2-3 | - | - | TRBV11-3 | 17 | CASSVGNEGSLTDTQYF | TGTGCCAGCAGCGTGGGTAACGAGGGAAGCCTCACAGATACGCAGTATTTT
TRBJ2-6 | - | - | TRBV7-3 | 14 | CASGRNSGANVLTF | TGTGCCAGCGGCAGGAACTCTGGGGCCAACGTCCTGACTTTC
TRBJ1-2 | - | - | TRBV6-2/TRBV6-3 | 15 | CASSYSQRKQHGYTF | TGTGCCAGCAGTTACTCACAGCGAAAGCAACACGGCTACACCTTC
TRBJ2-1 | - | - | TRBV7-8 | 15 | CASSLDGGYYNEQFF | TGTGCCAGCAGCTTAGATGGGGGGTACTACAATGAGCAGTTCTTC
TRBJ2-2 | once | - | TRBV5-1 | 14 | CASSRGGSAGELFF | TGCGCCAGCAGCCGAGGGGGGTCGGCCGGGGAGCTGTTTTTT
TRBJ2-3 | - | - | TRBV20-1 | 17 | CSASARGPPHYTDTQYF | TGCAGTGCTAGTGCCCGGGGGCCTCCACACTACACAGATACGCAGTATTTT
TRBJ2-7 | few | TRBD1 | TRBV6-6 | 17 | CASSRDRGPGGTYEQYF | TGTGCCAGCAGTCGGGACAGGGGGCCCGGGGGCACCTACGAGCAGTACTTC
TRBJ2-2 | - | TRBD2 | TRBV2 | 15 | CASSLTSGGPGELFF | TGTGCCAGCAGTCTTACTAGCGGGGGGCCCGGGGAGCTGTTTTTT
TRBJ1-6 | few | TRBD1 | TRBV5-1 | 15 | CASSLGTGNNSPLHF | TGCGCCAGCAGCTTGGGGACAGGCAATAATTCACCCCTCCACTTT
TRBJ2-1 | - | TRBD1 | TRBV18 | 16 | CASSPLGQGVGNEQFF | TGTGCCAGCTCACCATTGGGACAGGGGGTAGGGAATGAGCAGTTCTTC
TRBJ2-7 | - | TRBD1 | TRBV6-4 | 14 | CASFQTGGLYEQYF | TGTGCCAGCTTCCAGACAGGGGGCTTATACGAGCAGTACTTC
TRBJ1-6 | - | - | TRBV2 | 11 | CASRLKLTLHF | TGTGCCAGCAGGTTGAAGTTGACCCTCCACTTT
TRBJ2-5 | - | - | TRBV27 | 17 | CASRSWKHDGIQETQYF | TGTGCCAGCAGAAGCTGGAAGCACGACGGAATACAAGAGACCCAGTACTTC
TRBJ2-6 | - | TRBD1 | TRBV5-1 | 16 | CASSLTGQTGANVLTF | TGCGCCAGCAGCCTGACAGGGCAAACCGGGGCCAACGTCCTGACTTTC
TRBJ2-3 | - | TRBD2 | TRBV27 | 16 | CASSYDRGGATDTQYF | TGTGCCAGCAGTTACGACCGCGGGGGGGCAACAGATACGCAGTATTTT
TRBJ1-2 | - | TRBD1 | TRBV7-2 | 15 | CATRPDRDRGYGYTF | TGTGCCACCAGGCCAGACCGGGACAGGGGTTATGGCTACACCTTC
TRBJ1-4 | - | - | TRBV9 | 15 | CASSGGPATNEKLFF | TGTGCCAGCAGCGGTGGGCCTGCGACTAATGAAAAACTGTTTTTT
TRBJ2-1 | once | TRBD2 | TRBV5-1 | 17 | CASSPQATSGSYNEQFF | TGCGCCAGCAGCCCTCAAGCGACTAGCGGTTCCTACAATGAGCAGTTCTTC
TRBJ2-4 | - | - | TRBV7-2 | 15 | CASSYPELGVNIQYF | TGTGCCAGCAGCTACCCCGAGCTGGGCGTAAACATTCAGTACTTC
TRBJ2-3 | - | TRBD2 | TRBV14 | 14 | CASSKTSGTDTQYF | TGTGCCAGCAGCAAGACTAGCGGCACAGATACGCAGTATTTT
TRBJ2-1 | once | - | TRBV7-2 | 15 | CASSPPGVRPLEQFF | TGTGCCAGCAGCCCACCGGGAGTCCGTCCCCTGGAGCAGTTCTTC
TRBJ2-4 | - | - | TRBV3-1/TRBV3-2 | 14 | CASSQDAGSNIQYF | TGTGCCAGCAGCCAGGATGCAGGCTCAAACATTCAGTACTTC
TRBJ1-3 | - | - | TRBV2 | 17 | CASSEALGGYSGNTIYF | TGTGCCAGCAGTGAAGCGCTTGGGGGATACTCTGGAAACACCATATATTTT
TRBJ2-1 | - | - | TRBV5-4 | 15 | CASSLDPLLYNEQFF | TGTGCCAGCAGCTTGGACCCCCTCCTCTACAATGAGCAGTTCTTC
TRBJ1-5 | - | - | TRBV5-1 | 16 | CASSPQGGGGNQPQHF | TGCGCCAGCAGCCCGCAGGGTGGGGGAGGCAATCAGCCCCAGCATTTT